This TCR beta chain was observed in a study of cytomegalovirus exposure and HLA in healthy donors. Study observations and caveats: Across HLA loci, a later analysis found differing TCR association rates, with DRB1 most and HLA-C fewest. Earlier findings revealed that most TCR beta V segments proved productive either about 90% or about 30% of the time. There was a cluster of highly shared sequence variants that was likely a sequencing artifact.

On this clone itself: Its antigen is not identified.

The CDR3 is 12 amino acids. Per the germline V gene, CDR1 is SGHRS and CDR2 is YFSETQ. V shed 6 bases, J shed 5 bases, and the junction held 5 bases outside the gene matches. PCR amplification relied on 60 Vbeta primers (plus 13 Jbeta primers). Profiling relied on immunoSEQ multiplex PCR, and the TCRdb table lists in-frame clones only, not all of them. This repertoire shows 150,000 to 200,000 clones, approximately 67% found once; its top ten account for 3.5% to 5.5%. Healthy bone marrow donors formed the donor group. This receptor was obtained from a woman between 18 and 29 years old in good health and CMV-seropositive. V is TRBV5-1 and J is TRBJ2-7; 7 bases align to TRBD1. Source material: PBMCs. The CDR3 DNA reads as TGCGCCAGCACAGGGGGAGTAGACGAGCAGTACTTC. Translation: CASTGGVDEQYF.